These 26 T cell receptor beta chains came from one sample sequenced in a study of early T cells in non-severe SARS-CoV-2 infection. Each CDR3 protein is one row after TCRdb ran MiXCR on the 5' RACE reads. The repertoire holds around 26,000 distinct CDR3 sequences, with 4.8% as singletons. The sample comprised whole blood. These receptors were taken from an adult who was a healthcare worker with PCR-confirmed SARS-CoV-2 infection or an uninfected control (not recorded which).

This chain connects TRBV4-1 to TRBJ1-2; the match to TRBD1 covers 8 bases. CDR3 length: 14 amino acids. From germline, CDR1 is MGHRA and CDR2 YSYEKL. Germline trimming cut 4 bases from V and 4 bases from J; bases unmatched to any gene: 5. The DNA for the CDR3 is TGCGCCAGCAGCCTAAGACAGGGGTCCTATGGCTACACCTTC. Its protein product is CASSLRQGSYGYTF.

This clonotype has more than one count but fewer than ten. V usage is TRBV7-9 and J usage is TRBJ1-1; the match to TRBD1 covers 8 bases. The V gene end was trimmed by 6 bases and the J gene end by 4 bases; junction bases not matched to a gene: 4. Germline assignment: CDR1 SEHNR and CDR2 FQNEAQ (reference sequence). The CDR3 covers 13 residues. The CDR3 DNA sequence: TGTGCCAGCAGACTCGACAGGGGCACTGAAGCTTTCTTT. Translated, it gives CASRLDRGTEAFF.

The V and J genes are TRBV18 and TRBJ2-7, with TRBD1 matching 7 bases. J was trimmed by 4 bases and V by 6 bases; bases with no gene match: 9. Per the germline V gene, CDR1 is KGHSH and CDR2 is LQKENI. CDR3 length equals 14 residues. The CDR3: CASSLRQGMYEQYF. CDR3 coding DNA: TGTGCCAGCTCCCTCCGACAGGGAATGTACGAGCAGTACTTC.

As regards this clonotype: A single base separates this from a much larger clone, so it may be a read error. The chain couples TRBV20-1 to TRBJ1-4; D unclear. This CDR3 spans 11 amino acids. Looked up from germline, CDR1 is DFQATT and CDR2 is SNEGSKA (reference sequence). V lost 2 bases to trimming and J lost 8 bases, with 6 bases between them. CDR3 DNA: TGCAGTGCTAGACCTATCGAAAAACTGTTTTTT. Its translation: CSARPIEKLFF.

This clonotype was seen many times. The chain links TRBV20-1 to TRBJ2-2; TRBD2 matches at 8 bases. Germline values: CDR1 DFQATT, CDR2 SNEGSKA (reference sequence). V shed 0 bases and J 4 bases; nucleotides not matched to a gene: 7. The CDR3 extends over 16 amino acids. Here the CDR3 reads CSARDLGTSFTGELFF. CDR3 DNA: TGCAGTGCTAGAGATCTCGGGACTAGTTTCACCGGGGAGCTGTTTTTT.

This clonotype was found a few times. The DNA of the CDR3 is TGCAGCGTGCTATTGGACAGTTACGAGCAGTACTTC. Its translation: CSVLLDSYEQYF. The V and J genes are TRBV29-1 and TRBJ2-7, with D perhaps matching TRBD1 (6 bases). Germline assignment: CDR1 SQVTM and CDR2 ANQGSEA. The CDR3 loop spans 12 amino acids. V was clipped by 6 bases and J by 4 bases, with 13 bases between them.

This clonotype was seen many times. One end of the junction is discordant with germline, which a read error may explain. V gene TRBV7-8 combines with J gene TRBJ2-2, with 13 nucleotides matching TRBD2. Germline lookup yields CDR1 SGHVS and CDR2 FQNEAQ. The CDR3 length is 19 residues. The CDR3 here is CTSSLFGLAGDLNTGELFF. The DNA for the CDR3 is TGTACCAGCAGCCTCTTTGGACTAGCGGGAGACTTGAACACCGGGGAGCTGTTTTTT. Combining the CDR3 with reference TRBV7-8 and TRBJ2-2 gives the whole variable domain GAGVSQSPRYKVAKRGQDVALRCDPISGHVSLFWYQQALGQGPEFLTYFQNEAQLDKSGLPSDRFFAERPEGSVSTLKIQRTQQEDSAVYLCTSSLFGLAGDLNTGELFFGEGSRLTVL.

This clonotype was detected a few times. This chain links TRBV5-1 with TRBJ2-5; D may be TRBD1 (5 bases). The CDR3 contains 13 residues. Germline V gives CDR1 SGHRS, CDR2 YFSETQ. V lost 0 bases and J 2 bases, leaving 5 bases between the germline ends. CDR3 region: CASSLEGQETQYF. CDR3 nucleotides: TGCGCCAGCAGCTTGGAGGGGCAAGAGACCCAGTACTTC.

This clonotype was picked up a small number of times. This chain connects TRBV11-3 to TRBJ2-7, with 7 bases matching TRBD2. This CDR3 has 15 residues. Germline-derived CDR1 and CDR2 are SGHNT and YENEEA. The ends lost 1 base at V and 3 bases at J; junction bases unmatched: 6. CDR3 amino acids: CASSLGGGSVYEQYF. CDR3 bases: TGTGCCAGCAGCTTAGGGGGCGGGAGCGTCTACGAGCAGTACTTC.

The sample holds a few counts of this clonotype. The V and J genes are TRBV20-1 and TRBJ2-7; D may be TRBD2 (6 bases). Germline V gene lookup returns CDR1 DFQATT and CDR2 SNEGSKA (reference sequence). Trimming pared 4 bases from V and 6 bases from J, leaving 10 bases between. The CDR3 has 11 amino acids. The CDR3 sequence: CSANDGSEQYF. The CDR3 bases are TGCAGTGCTAATGACGGGAGCGAGCAGTACTTC.

This clonotype was found many times. The chain uses TRBV2 and TRBJ2-1; maybe TRBD2 (6 bases). Germline CDR1 SNHLY, CDR2 FYNNEI. The CDR3 sequence is 12 residues long. Trimming stripped 2 bases from V and 12 bases from J, with 11 bases between. The DNA for the CDR3 is TGTGCCAGCAGTGAAAGGGGAGGCGGGCAGTTCTTC. It encodes CASSERGGGQFF.

This clonotype occurred many times. DNA of the CDR3: TGCAGTGCTCCGTCTCACAGGAACTACGAGCAGTACTTC. It specifies CSAPSHRNYEQYF. The chain joins TRBV20-1 to TRBJ2-7, with a possible D match to TRBD1 (5 bases). The length of the CDR3 is 13 residues. Germline-derived CDR1 and CDR2 are DFQATT and SNEGSKA (reference sequence). The V gene lost 5 bases and the J gene lost 3 bases, with 14 bases spanning the gap.

This clonotype was detected ten times or more. The rearrangement joins TRBV21-1 to TRBJ1-4; the table calls TRBD1, which could not be checked here. TRBV21-1 is a pseudogene. This CDR3 is 15 amino acids long. The CDR3 DNA is TGTGCCAGCAGGGCCGGGACAGGGGGAAGTGAAAAACTGTTTTTT. It yields the protein CASRAGTGGSEKLFF.

This clonotype occurred many times. The genes are TRBV6-5 and TRBJ1-3; maybe TRBD1 (5 bases). V lost 0 bases and J 2 bases, leaving 11 bases between the germline ends. CDR1 MNHEY and CDR2 SVGAGI come from the germline V gene. The CDR3 contains 16 residues. The CDR3 loop is CASSYSGRAAGNTIYF. CDR3 DNA sequence: TGTGCCAGCAGTTACTCGGGCAGGGCCGCTGGAAACACCATATATTTT.

This clonotype appeared many times. CDR3 sequence: CASSNGGYNEQFF. The CDR3 nucleotides are TGTGCCAGCTCGAACGGCGGGTACAATGAGCAGTTCTTC. The V and J genes are TRBV12-3 or TRBV12-4 and TRBJ2-1; tentatively, D is TRBD2 (5 bases). The CDR3 loop spans 13 amino acids. The V end was cut by 8 bases, the J end by 4 bases, with 12 bases between.

The chain carries TRBV20-1 and TRBJ1-3; D is uncertain. The length of the CDR3 is 14 residues. Germline-derived CDR1 and CDR2 are DFQATT and SNEGSKA (reference sequence). V gave up 3 bases and J gave up 3 bases, with 12 bases separating them. The CDR3 DNA reads TGCAGTGCTAGTCCGGAGGGCGGTGGAAACACCATATATTTT. It codes for CSASPEGGGNTIYF.

This clonotype has ten or more counts. V gene TRBV6-2 or TRBV6-3 combines with J gene TRBJ2-1; TRBD2 agrees at 15 bases. From germline, CDR1 is MNHEY and CDR2 SVGEGT. The CDR3 runs to 15 residues. After removal of 4 bases from V and 9 bases from J, the junction contained 4 bases not matched to a gene. The CDR3 reads CASSSWTSGGVEQFF. CDR3 bases: TGTGCCAGCAGTTCCTGGACTAGCGGGGGGGTTGAGCAGTTCTTC.

In this sample, this clonotype turned up many times. V gene TRBV6-5 combines with J gene TRBJ1-2; D is unclear. The germline gives CDR1 MNHEY, CDR2 SVGAGI. Trimming removed 2 bases from V and 0 bases from J, with 10 bases in between. CDR3 length equals 15 residues. In DNA form, the CDR3 reads TGTGCCAGCAGTTACCTGGGCAGTACTAACTATGGCTACACCTTC. The encoded protein is CASSYLGSTNYGYTF.

V is TRBV20-1 and J is TRBJ2-3; TRBD2 agrees at 7 bases. The CDR3 contains 18 residues. Germline V gene data show CDR1 as DFQATT and CDR2 as SNEGSKA (reference sequence). J lost 3 bases, V lost 6 bases, and 21 bases had no gene match. The CDR3 DNA is TGCAGTGCCCGCCTGACAACCCTGGGGCTAGCGGTAACAGATACGCAGTATTTT. Its translation: CSARLTTLGLAVTDTQYF.

This clonotype showed up many times. The genes are TRBV19 and TRBJ1-2; D remains ambiguous. The CDR3 extends over 12 amino acids. CDR1 and CDR2 from the germline V gene are LNHDA and SQIVND (reference sequence). The V end lost 6 bases, the J end lost 4 bases, and 9 bases lay between the germline ends. In DNA form, the CDR3 reads TGTGCCAGTAGAAACGTCAGCTATGGCTACACCTTC. This codes for CASRNVSYGYTF.

This clonotype was seen repeatedly, ten times or more. This sequence joins TRBV6-5 and TRBJ1-1; TRBD1 matches at 9 bases. The germline gives CDR1 MNHEY, CDR2 SVGAGI. V trimming: 6 bases; J trimming: 5 bases; junction bases outside the gene matches: 7. The CDR3 covers 14 residues. The CDR3 here is CASSQDRGLTEAFF. The CDR3 DNA is TGTGCCAGCAGCCAAGACAGGGGGTTGACTGAAGCTTTCTTT.

At least ten counts were recorded for this clonotype. This chain links TRBV20-1 with TRBJ1-1, with 7 bases aligning to TRBD1. Trimming removed 1 base from V and 4 bases from J; junction bases left unmatched: 6. The CDR3 runs to 14 residues. CDR1 is DFQATT and CDR2 is SNEGSKA in the germline V gene (reference sequence). As DNA, the CDR3 is TGCAGTGCTAGAGTAGACAGGGTACGCACTGAAGCTTTCTTT. This translates into CSARVDRVRTEAFF.

This clonotype has a count of ten or more. The V and J genes are TRBV3-1 and TRBJ2-2; D not certain. This CDR3 region has 12 residues. Germline lookup yields CDR1 LGHDT and CDR2 YNNKEL (reference sequence). V lost 3 bases and J 6 bases, leaving 5 bases between the germline ends. CDR3 nucleotide sequence: TGTGCCAGCAGCCATACTCCCGGGGAGCTGTTTTTT. It yields the protein CASSHTPGELFF.

This clonotype has a count of ten or more. This sequence joins TRBV6-5 and TRBJ1-5; D not resolved. The CDR3 length is 15 residues. Trimming left V 6 bases short and J 1 base short, with 13 bases between. Germline CDR1 and CDR2: MNHEY and SVGAGI. CDR3 bases: TGTGCCAGCAGACCTCAGACACTGAGCAATCAGCCCCAGCATTTT. Translation: CASRPQTLSNQPQHF.

This clonotype has at least ten counts. The V call is TRBV12-3 or TRBV12-4, the J call TRBJ1-2; D not certain. The length of the CDR3 is 13 residues. Trimming took 6 bases from V and 4 from J, leaving 12 bases between them. As DNA, the CDR3 is TGTGCCAGCAGCCCCCCCTTGAGCTATGGCTACACCTTC. Protein: CASSPPLSYGYTF.

The V gene is TRBV6-6, the J gene TRBJ1-1; D is perhaps TRBD1 (5 bases). CDR1 and CDR2 from the germline V gene are MNHNY and SVGAGI (reference sequence). The CDR3 loop spans 14 amino acids. Trimming shortened V by 3 bases and J by 4 bases, and 12 bases separated the two germline ends. The CDR3, as DNA: TGTGCCAGCAGTTATGCCGGGGGAACCACTGAAGCTTTCTTT. Protein sequence: CASSYAGGTTEAFF.